Listed here is a single T cell receptor beta chain. A J-beta primer mix and a sample-barcoded 5' primer were used in a second PCR of roughly 6 to 12 cycles. Each CDR3 protein is one row after TCRdb ran MiXCR on the 5' RACE reads. The sample records about 500,000 distinct CDR3 sequences, 24% being singletons. CDR1 is DFQATT and CDR2 is SNEGSKA in the germline V gene (reference sequence). Trimming pared 4 bases from V and 5 bases from J, leaving 14 bases between. The CDR3 length is 13 residues. The sample belongs to a study of blood T cells in healthy people across ages. The same data also went into a second study, on T cells of mothers and their children. From that study: Related mother and child pairs showed slightly greater overlap (not significant) than unrelated pairs did.

The receptor comes from a boy aged 5-17 years in good health. The rearrangement joins TRBV20-1 to TRBJ2-5; D may be TRBD1 (7 bases). The sequenced sample was blood. The CDR3 sequence is CSATGGPGETQYF. CDR3 DNA: TGCAGTGCTACAGGGGGGCCAGGGGAGACCCAGTACTTC.